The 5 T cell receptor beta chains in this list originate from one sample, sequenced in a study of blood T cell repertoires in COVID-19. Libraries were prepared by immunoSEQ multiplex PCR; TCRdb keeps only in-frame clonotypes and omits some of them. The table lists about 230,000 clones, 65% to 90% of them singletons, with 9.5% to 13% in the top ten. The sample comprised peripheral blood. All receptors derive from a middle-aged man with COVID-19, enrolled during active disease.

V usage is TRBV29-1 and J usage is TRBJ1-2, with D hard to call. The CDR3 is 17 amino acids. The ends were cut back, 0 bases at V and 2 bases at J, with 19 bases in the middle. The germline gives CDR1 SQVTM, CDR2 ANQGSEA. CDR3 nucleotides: TGCAGCGTTGAAGATCTTCTGCTAGGGAGTTCGAACTATGGCTACACCTTC. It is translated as CSVEDLLLGSSNYGYTF.

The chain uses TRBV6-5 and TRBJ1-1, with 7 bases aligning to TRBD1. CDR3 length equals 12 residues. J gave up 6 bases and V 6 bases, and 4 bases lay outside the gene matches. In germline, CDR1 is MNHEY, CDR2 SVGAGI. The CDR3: CASSAQGAEAFF. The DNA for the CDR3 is TGTGCCAGCAGCGCCCAGGGGGCTGAAGCTTTCTTT.

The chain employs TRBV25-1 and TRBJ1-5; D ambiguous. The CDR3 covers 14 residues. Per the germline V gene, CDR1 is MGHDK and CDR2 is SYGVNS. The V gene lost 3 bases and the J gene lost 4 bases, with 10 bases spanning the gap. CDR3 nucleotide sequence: TGTGCCAGCAGTGATGGTCAGGTAAATCAGCCCCAGCATTTT. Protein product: CASSDGQVNQPQHF.

In nucleotides, the CDR3 is TGTGCCAGTAGTCTATCAGTCGTGGGGACAGGGGATTTCTACGAGCAGTACTTC. It translates to CASSLSVVGTGDFYEQYF. The chain employs TRBV19 and TRBJ2-7, with TRBD1 matching over 10 bases. The CDR3 has 18 amino acids. Germline V gives CDR1 LNHDA, CDR2 SQIVND (reference sequence). J gave up 3 bases and V 5 bases, and 16 bases lay outside the gene matches.

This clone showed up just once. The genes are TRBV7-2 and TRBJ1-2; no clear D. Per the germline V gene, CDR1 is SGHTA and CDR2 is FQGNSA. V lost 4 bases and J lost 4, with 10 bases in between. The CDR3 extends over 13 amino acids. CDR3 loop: CASSSLGAYGYTF. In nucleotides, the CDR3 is TGTGCCAGCAGCTCACTCGGAGCCTATGGCTACACCTTC.